Reported below is one T cell receptor beta chain. The CDR3 has 14 residues. V was clipped by 1 base and J by 2 bases, with 8 bases between them. Germline loops: CDR1 SEHNR, CDR2 FQNEAQ (reference sequence). The record originates from a study of regulatory T cells in long-lasting Graves disease. Study information: Antithyroid drug exposure in newly diagnosed Graves' patients had lasted under 3 months.

Arm-PCR of CDR3 regions and iRepertoire HTBI primers were the basis on which TCR beta libraries were built. TCRdb independently ran MiXCR on the multiplex PCR reads; one entry per CDR3 protein. Of under 700,000 distinct CDR3 sequences in the sample, roughly 16% were seen once. Time point defined: newly diagnosed GD, antithyroid drugs for less than 3 months. TCR sequences were obtained from RNA taken from PBMCs. These data also featured in a second study, about T cells in Graves' hyperthyroidism and ophthalmopathy. That publication notes: An initial round of RT-PCR targeting the TCR CDR3 relied on the HTBI primer set.

The chain carries TRBV7-9 and TRBJ1-2; no reliable D call. This clonotype was sampled from a woman aged 40 to 65 with Graves disease. Sequencing used peripheral blood mononuclear cells (PBMCs), obtained at new diagnosis, from a patient treated with antithyroid drugs. CDR3 in DNA: TGTGCCAGCAGCTTAGACAGCGTCAACTATGGCTACACCTTC. Its translation is CASSLDSVNYGYTF.